This T cell receptor (beta chain) was obtained from a study of blood T cell repertoires in COVID-19. About the research overall: Material from acute and convalescent COVID-19 was sourced from the United States, Italy and Spain.

Assay: immunoSEQ multiplex PCR; the TCRdb copy retains only in-frame clones and omits some. The sample lists 60,000 to 65,000 clones, around 83% seen once, with 9.5% to 13% in the top ten. The CDR3 loop spans 14 amino acids. Germline V lookup: CDR1 MNHEY, CDR2 SVGAGI. The junction had 4 bases not matched to a gene; V was cut back by 2 bases and J by 3 bases. Source material: peripheral blood. This chain joins TRBV6-5 and TRBJ2-7; 7 bases are shared with TRBD2. This TCR was sampled from a man aged 50 to 60 with COVID-19, enrolled during active disease. The CDR3 loop is CASSYGRGDYEQYF. CDR3 DNA sequence: TGTGCCAGCAGTTACGGTCGGGGGGACTACGAGCAGTACTTC.